This TCR beta chain was profiled in a study of shared clonotypes between healthy human individuals. Several immunoSEQ plates received, in even portions, the genomic DNA of each subset. Sequenced by immunoSEQ multiplex PCR; TCRdb stores in-frame clones only, minus some. The table shows around 600,000 clones, with more than 95% occurring only once. The ends lost 4 bases at V and 8 bases at J; junction bases unmatched: 10. This CDR3 spans 14 amino acids. Germline V lookup: CDR1 MDHEN, CDR2 SYDVKM. Material for sequencing was naive CD4+ T cells sorted from blood. As to subset: CD45RA+ positively selected. The receptor was derived from a woman in her thirties in good health. The chain uses TRBV28 and TRBJ1-2; 7 nucleotides line up with TRBD1. The CDR3: CASSSPDRWEGYTF. CDR3 DNA: TGTGCCAGCAGTTCCCCGGACAGGTGGGAGGGCTACACCTTC.